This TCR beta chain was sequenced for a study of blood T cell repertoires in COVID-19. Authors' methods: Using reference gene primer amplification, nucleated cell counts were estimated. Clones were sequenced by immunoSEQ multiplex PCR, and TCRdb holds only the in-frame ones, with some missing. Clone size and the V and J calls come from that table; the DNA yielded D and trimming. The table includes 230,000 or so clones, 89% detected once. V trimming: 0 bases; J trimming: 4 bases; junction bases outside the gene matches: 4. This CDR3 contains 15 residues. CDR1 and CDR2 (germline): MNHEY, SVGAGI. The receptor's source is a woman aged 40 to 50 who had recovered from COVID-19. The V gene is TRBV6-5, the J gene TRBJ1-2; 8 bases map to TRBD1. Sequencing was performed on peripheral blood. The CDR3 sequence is CASSYSGQEAYGYTF. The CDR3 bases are TGTGCCAGCAGTTACTCGGGACAGGAGGCCTATGGCTACACCTTC.